This T cell receptor beta chain was retrieved from a study of cytomegalovirus exposure and HLA in healthy donors. Study details: HLA-typed donors were the source of about 85 million unique TCRs held in an early data release. Study-level points and caveats: Based on reports, TCR beta sequences accurately predicted HLA-A and HLA-B alleles for most subjects. According to the study, around 180 TCR beta chains were cytomegalovirus-associated.

Nominally healthy donors provided the samples, though records likely missed some immune exposures. This clone was seen just once. What it binds is unknown. PCR amplification relied on 60 Vbeta primers (plus 13 Jbeta primers). Sequencing used immunoSEQ multiplex PCR; TCRdb keeps in-frame clones, though not all of them. The table shows some 130,000 clones, with about two thirds occurring only once. Trimming shortened V by 2 bases and J by 5 bases, and 12 bases separated the two germline ends. Germline CDR1 is SNHLY and CDR2 is FYNNEI. The length of the CDR3 is 14 residues. This TCR was sampled from a man aged 45-65 years in good health and CMV-seropositive. The V gene is TRBV2, the J gene TRBJ1-1; TRBD1 is a possible D gene (5 bases). Sample: PBMCs. In DNA form, the CDR3 reads TGTGCCAGCAGTGAACTGCGGGGGAGAACTGAAGCTTTCTTT. Translated: CASSELRGRTEAFF.